What follows describes a single TCR beta chain. This clone is medium-sized (0.01 to 0.1%) in its sample. There is no known antigen for this receptor. Base qualities are missing; no much larger clone stands one base away. The data originate from a study of metastatic and nonmetastatic thyroid tumors (dated by TCRdb to the early 2020s). In terms of the full investigation: For patients with malignant and with benign thyroid disease, the researchers compared repertoires between peripheral blood samples and tumor or nodule tissue samples.

Beyond this particular receptor, the publication reports: In both blood and tumor samples, malignant tumors were reported to have significantly higher TCR beta diversity than benign nodules.

Libraries were built with PCR. Reads for this sample came from an Illumina HiSeq 4000. The TCR beta-chain CDR3 region of each patient was profiled by high-throughput sequencing. The paper's processing steps were these. CDR3 differences across clinicopathological groups were used to build a classifier for discriminating distant-metastatic papillary thyroid cancer patients. To measure repertoire diversity the researchers used the Shannon index, while the Morisita-Horn index served to gauge how similar the tumor and blood repertoires were. In-frame beta chains were kept once TCRdb had trimmed the public reads at Q25 with fastp and called clones with MiXCR. These V and J calls are TCRdb output, not the study's own analysis. This sample has 25,000 to 30,000 clones in its table, and 16% of those were observed once. The ten largest clones represent 4.7% of the sample. No treatment had been received by any patient before thyroid surgery. Using T-cell receptor beta sequencing, the researchers looked back retrospectively at clinical samples from patients, gathered between about 2012 and 2019.

Deletion took 5 bases off V and 2 bases off J, with a span of 10 bases between the germline ends. The CDR3 covers 13 residues, taking in both the cysteine and the phenylalanine. Of all the DNA, just the CDR3 is kept, 39 bases in frame from base 1. The germline V gene specifies MNHNS as CDR1 and SASEGT as CDR2. The receptor was derived from a female donor with papillary thyroid cancer or a benign thyroid nodule (not recorded which). Some clones in this sample may be carry-over from other donors' samples. The sequence joins TRBV6-1 to TRBJ2-7; a confident D gene designation cannot be given. Sequencing was done on a sample of blood. This receptor has the CDR3 CASSFYGAYEQYF. In nucleotides, the sequence is TGTGCCAGCAGTTTTTACGGAGCCTACGAGCAGTACTTC.